The present T cell receptor beta chain was sequenced within a study of technical replicates of blood from a few donors. Sequencing was performed with immunoSEQ multiplex PCR; in TCRdb, only in-frame clones are kept and a portion is missing. The sample has under 100,000 clones, about 96% seen once; the top ten hold about 0.31%. The V segment lost 0 bases and the J segment 7 bases; nucleotides outside the gene matches: 6. Germline-derived CDR1 and CDR2 are SEHNR and FQNEAQ (reference sequence). The CDR3 is 15 residues long. This receptor was identified in a human donor in good health. V and J are TRBV7-9 and TRBJ2-1, with 7 bases fitting TRBD2. The material sequenced was T cells isolated from PBMCs. CDR3 amino acids: CASSLAGGLLNEQFF. The CDR3, as DNA: TGTGCCAGCAGCTTAGCGGGAGGGCTACTAAATGAGCAGTTCTTC. Together with reference TRBV7-9 and TRBJ2-1, the CDR3 gives the full variable domain: DTGVSQNPRHKITKRGQNVTFRCDPISEHNRLYWYRQTLGQGPEFLTYFQNEAQLEKSRLLSDRFSAERPKGSFSTLEIQRTEQGDSAMYLCASSLAGGLLNEQFFGPGTRLTVL.